This T cell receptor (beta chain) came from a study of blood T cell repertoires in COVID-19 (dated by TCRdb to about 2020). In the study overall: The collaborator samples originated in the United States, Italy and Spain and spanned the acute and convalescent phases of COVID-19. Where HLA class I and class II types were available, the types were taken from metadata supplied by the sample provider, not from assay-based typing. Sample metadata almost always included a de-identified subject ID, COVID-19 status, age in years and sex. The material from the prospective study consisted of cDNA or gDNA derived from T cells, B-cell-depleted T cells, or PBMCs. The samples were drawn from the first 160 participants of the ongoing ImmuneRACE study and from some 1,300 subjects provided by 6 global collaborators. A freely available public database, intended as a resource for researchers studying the immune response to SARS-CoV-2, is where the repertoires were released. Deeply sampled blood TCRbeta repertoires from subjects exposed to, actively infected with, or recovered from COVID-19 were included in the dataset.

Points the paper makes about the study in general: How much clinical and demographic metadata was included differed by source and by participant, and the metadata was provided uncurated.

Remarks on this clone: Its antigen remains unidentified. There are no base qualities to consult, and no much larger clone falls within one base.

Collaborating institutions collected whole blood in K2EDTA tubes following their own protocols. For TCRbeta analysis, collaborator samples were shipped as frozen whole blood, as isolated PBMCs, or as DNA extracted from either sample type. From V the trimming removes 4 bases and from J it removes 2 bases, while the gene matches leave 5 bases of the junction unaccounted for. CDR3 length: 15 amino acids, cysteine to phenylalanine. The read is trimmed to its CDR3 DNA, 45 bases read in frame from base 1. CDR1 and CDR2, looked up from the germline V gene (reference sequence), are LGHDT and YNNKEL. The immunoSEQ Assay, a bias-controlled multiplex PCR, was used to amplify TCRbeta CDR3 regions from genomic DNA. In the authors' own workflow: The number of nucleated cells in each sample was estimated from the amplification of reference gene primers within the assay. To quantify the absolute abundance of each unique TCRbeta CDR3 rearrangement, sequence reads were collapsed and filtered. For each sample, productive Simpson clonality was calculated by taking the square root of Simpson's diversity index across productive rearrangements. TCRdb's version of the immuneACCESS table is confined to in-frame rearrangements and falls short of the full clone set. An unresolved V gene accounts for under half of the shortfall where checked; the remainder is of unknown origin. V and J calls and clone size are given by that table; D and trimming were obtained from the DNA. Here the sample has 130,000 to 150,000 clones; roughly four fifths occur a single time. The top ten clonotypes cover 5.5% to 7% of the sample.

Sequenced material: peripheral blood. This sequence uses TRBV3-1 (or the pseudogene TRBV3-2) and TRBJ1-2, and 9 junctional nucleotides match TRBD1. This TCR was recovered from a human donor in a cohort sampled during active COVID-19. The sequenced DNA: TGTGCCAGCAGCCCAGGGACAGGGAACAACTATGGCTACACCTTC. Its protein product is CASSPGTGNNYGYTF.